This T cell receptor beta chain was captured by sequencing in a study of cytomegalovirus exposure and HLA in healthy donors. The PCR ran on 60 Vbeta and 13 Jbeta primers. Sequencing was performed with immunoSEQ multiplex PCR; in TCRdb, only in-frame clones are kept and a portion is missing. The sample totals about 52,000 clones; its top ten clones hold approximately 13%. Germline values: CDR1 MNHNS, CDR2 SASEGT. CDR3 length equals 14 residues. Trimming took 6 bases from V and 4 from J; bases not matched to a gene: 6. This receptor was obtained from a woman in her fifties or sixties in good health and CMV-seropositive. The chain recombines TRBV6-1 with TRBJ1-3; TRBD1 agrees at 7 bases. Source material: PBMCs. The CDR3 reads CASSDREYGNTIYF. CDR3 coding DNA: TGTGCCAGCAGCGACAGGGAGTACGGAAACACCATATATTTT.